This T cell receptor (beta chain) was documented in a study of T cells in tuberculosis (dated by TCRdb to 2016 to 2019). Describing the broader study: To characterize T cells specific for the mycobacterial lipid antigen glucose monomycolate (GMM), the study used CD1B tetramers together with high-throughput TCR immunosequencing. With over nine people per group, a South African clinical cohort compared IGRA-negative adolescents, IGRA-positive adolescents with latent tuberculosis, and adults with active tuberculosis.

Comments on this clone: Its antigen is unknown. The input lacks base qualities; no much larger clone sits a single base away.

Results the study describes overall, beyond this receptor: Compared with IGRA-negative controls, TCR-alpha repertoires from active tuberculosis had smaller mean NN-distances to GMM-specific TCRs, which suggests clonal expansion of these TCRs. Smaller NN-distances were partly driven by shorter CDR3-alpha lengths in active tuberculosis patients, and statistical significance was not reached for the TCR-beta difference. Clinical samples were chosen by availability of cryopreserved specimens, and active tuberculosis cases were adults while controls were adolescents. A classifier using the diverse GMM-specific repertoire reached roughly 87% accuracy (AUROC about 0.91), compared with approximately 70% accuracy using GEM motif frequencies.

At study entry, a tuberculin skin test and the QuantiFERON-TB GOLD In-Tube IGRA were used to screen adolescents for latent tuberculosis infection. Unsorted cryopreserved PBMC were immunosequenced, covering on average about 100,000 T cells per clinical donor. Eleven high schools in the Worcester region of the Western Cape, South Africa, served as enrollment sites for adolescents aged 12 to 18 years. Approximately ten M. tuberculosis-infected adolescents and around ten uninfected adolescents were selected, with the two groups matched for age and sex. PBMC from adolescents were isolated by density centrifugation from freshly drawn heparinized blood and then cryopreserved. The immunoSEQ multiplex PCR assay was used to generate TCR libraries, with TCR-beta and/or TCR-alpha/delta assays applied to each sample. Amplified TCR libraries were sequenced on the Illumina high-throughput platform. The authors' analysis ran thus. Clustering and dimensionality reduction relied on pairwise TCRdist distances among GMM-specific receptors from T cells that were either sorted ex vivo or expanded in vitro. Each clinical repertoire was scored by mean NN-distance, the average TCRdist to the nearest 10% of tetramer-positive reference sequences. GEM TCR motif frequency was calculated as the fraction of unique TCRs that matched known GEM sequences in V/J usage and CDR3 length. Linear discriminant analysis with leave-one-out cross-validation, implemented in scikit-learn, was used to classify active tuberculosis. TCRdb took over this immuneACCESS table, retaining in-frame rearrangements with V and J assigned. Such tables are incomplete; in checked studies, under half of the missing clones stem from an unresolved V gene, and the remainder is unexplained. V and J calls and clone size come straight from that table; D and trimming were deduced from the DNA. Counted in this sample were about 30,000 clones; less than 97% of them appeared once. The top ten constitute 2.4% of the sample.

Based on the germline V gene, the CDR1 and CDR2 sequences are SGHDT and YYEEEE. Reading from cysteine to phenylalanine, the CDR3 counts 12 amino acids. Just the 36-base CDR3 DNA is kept, in frame starting at base 1. Trimming removed 4 bases from V and 7 bases from J; the gene matches leave 4 bases unexplained. The source is a donor between 10 and 35 years old with latent tuberculosis or without tuberculosis infection. Input material: PBMCs. Recombination connected TRBV5-6 to TRBJ1-2; TRBD1 fits 7 bases in the junction. Here is the DNA: TGTGCCAGCAGCGATTGGGACAGTGGCTACACCTTC. It specifies CASSDWDSGYTF. The variable domain in full, with residues beyond the CDR3 obtained from the reference TRBV5-6 and TRBJ1-2 genes, is DAGVTQSPTHLIKTRGQQVTLRCSPKSGHDTVSWYQQALGQGPQFIFQYYEEEERQRGNFPDRFSGHQFPNYSSELNVNALLLGDSALYLCASSDWDSGYTFGSGTRLTVV.